This TCR beta chain was found in a study of vaccination and CD4 T cells after COVID-19. Across the study: Each participant was administered two doses of a vaccine, which was either BNT162b2 or mRNA-1273. A CEFX pool, an HIV-1 Nef pool, or no peptide went to control cultures.

Germline CDR1 LNHDA, CDR2 SQIVND (reference sequence). The CDR3 is 15 amino acids. With 5 bases removed from V and 3 bases from J, the gap between germline ends came to 16 bases. CD4+ T cells that had been cultured provided DNA sequenced with the Oncomine TCR Beta short-read assay. TCRdb re-analysed the PCR reads in MiXCR, keeping a single row per CDR3 protein. In the table there are 5,500 to 9,000 distinct CDR3 sequences, more than 30% of which are singletons. In the case of this clonotype: The antigen is unknown.

Treatment reported: roughly nine-day PBMC culture with coronavirus spike peptide pools or control peptides (ViraFEST assay). According to the study, CD4+ T cells from the unexposed donor were gathered ahead of the COVID-19 pandemic (2011-2018). This clonotype was obtained from a human donor in good health. This chain uses TRBV19 with TRBJ1-1, with D tentatively TRBD1 (6 bases). The sequenced sample was CD4+ T cells from blood, cultured in vitro. In DNA form, the CDR3 reads TGTGCCAGTAGTCCTGACAGGTGGGGACACACTGAAGCTTTCTTT. This translates into CASSPDRWGHTEAFF.